This T cell receptor beta chain emerged from a study of T-cell reconstitution after alpha-beta-depleted transplantation in children. Library preparation (for TCRbeta) was performed with unique molecular identifiers. Each CDR3 protein gets one entry after TCRdb re-called the PCR reads with MiXCR. Among 500,000 to 600,000 distinct CDR3 sequences listed, approximately 29% were seen once. The CDR3 is made up of 14 amino acids. V lost 2 bases, J lost 4 bases, and 8 bases lay in between. This chain links TRBV12-3 or TRBV12-4 with TRBJ1-4, with a tentative D call TRBD1 (5 bases). This sequence originates from a human donor who donated a stem cell graft to a child with aplastic anemia. This sample comprised PBMCs from the stem cell graft donor, obtained from the stem cell graft. In DNA, the CDR3 is TGTGCCAGCAGTTTAATGGGGCTTAATGAAAAACTGTTTTTT. Residues: CASSLMGLNEKLFF.